What follows describes a single TCR beta chain. The sample comes from a study of T cell changes during pregnancy in multiple sclerosis. Only in-frame clones appear in the TCRdb table, and some are missing; sequencing was by immunoSEQ multiplex PCR. Of about 55,000 clones listed, 94% are singletons. The germline V and J ends were trimmed by 4 bases and 5 bases, with 12 bases remaining between them. This CDR3 has 13 residues. Germline V lookup: CDR1 MNHEY, CDR2 SMNVEV (reference sequence). Sample: CD8+ T cells from peripheral blood mononuclear cells, taken after pregnancy. The receptor comes from a female donor with multiple sclerosis, enrolled in a pregnancy study. J is TRBJ2-7 and V is TRBV27; a weak D match, TRBD2 (7 bases). Written as DNA, the CDR3 is TGTGCCAGCAGTTCGCGGGGGCCTAACGAGCAGTACTTC. Amino acids: CASSSRGPNEQYF.